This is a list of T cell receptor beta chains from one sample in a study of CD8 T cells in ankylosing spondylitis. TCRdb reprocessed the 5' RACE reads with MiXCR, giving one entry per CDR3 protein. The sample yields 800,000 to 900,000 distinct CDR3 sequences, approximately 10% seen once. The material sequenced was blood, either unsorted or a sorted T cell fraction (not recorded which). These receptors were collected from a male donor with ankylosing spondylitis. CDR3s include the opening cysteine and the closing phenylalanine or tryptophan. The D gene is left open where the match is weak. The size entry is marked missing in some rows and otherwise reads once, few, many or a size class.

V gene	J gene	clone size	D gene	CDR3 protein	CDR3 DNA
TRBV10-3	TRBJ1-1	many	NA	CAISPFVDENTEAFF	TGTGCCATCAGCCCTTTTGTGGATGAGAACACTGAAGCTTTCTTT
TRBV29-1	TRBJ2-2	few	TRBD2	CSVAARLAGTGELFF	TGCAGCGTCGCCGCGCGACTAGCGGGCACCGGGGAGCTGTTTTTT
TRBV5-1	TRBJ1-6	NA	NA	CASHEGPHGDSPLHF	TGCGCCAGCCACGAGGGACCACACGGAGATTCACCCCTCCACTTT
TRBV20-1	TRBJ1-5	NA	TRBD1	CSARDRGTDYQPQHF	TGCAGTGCTAGAGATCGCGGGACAGACTATCAGCCCCAGCATTTT
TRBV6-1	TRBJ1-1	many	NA	CASSLRSGNTEAFF	TGTGCCAGCAGTCTCCGTTCGGGGAACACTGAAGCTTTCTTT
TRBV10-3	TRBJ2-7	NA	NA	CAISRESYEQYF	TGTGCCATCAGCAGGGAGTCCTACGAGCAGTACTTC
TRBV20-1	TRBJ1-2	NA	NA	CSAKDYRAYGYTF	TGCAGTGCTAAGGATTACCGAGCCTATGGCTACACCTTC
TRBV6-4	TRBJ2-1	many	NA	CASSELVAVPYNEQFF	TGTGCCAGCAGTGAATTAGTAGCTGTACCCTACAATGAGCAGTTCTTC
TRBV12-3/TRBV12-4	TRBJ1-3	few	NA	CASRTGTLTPNTIYF	TGTGCCAGCAGGACCGGGACTCTGACGCCAAACACCATATATTTT
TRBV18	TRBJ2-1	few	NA	CASSPSGTSYNEQFF	TGTGCCAGCTCCCCGTCCGGGACATCTTACAATGAGCAGTTCTTC
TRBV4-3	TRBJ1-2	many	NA	CASSQDLRTDTYGYTF	TGCGCCAGCAGCCAAGATTTAAGGACAGATACGTATGGCTACACCTTC
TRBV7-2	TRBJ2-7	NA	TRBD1	CASSERWQGADEQYF	TGTGCCAGCAGCGAGAGGTGGCAGGGGGCCGACGAGCAGTACTTC
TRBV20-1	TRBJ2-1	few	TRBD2	CSARFSGGASYNEQFF	TGCAGTGCTAGATTTAGCGGGGGGGCCAGCTACAATGAGCAGTTCTTC
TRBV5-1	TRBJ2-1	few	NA	CASSPGFGTGEQFF	TGCGCCAGCAGCCCCGGGTTCGGGACGGGTGAGCAGTTCTTC
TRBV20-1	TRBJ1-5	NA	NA	CSAGRAGVSNQPQHF	TGCAGTGCGGGTCGGGCGGGGGTTAGCAATCAGCCCCAGCATTTT
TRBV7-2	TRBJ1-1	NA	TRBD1	CASSFQGAPTEAFF	TGTGCCAGCAGCTTCCAGGGGGCGCCCACTGAAGCTTTCTTT
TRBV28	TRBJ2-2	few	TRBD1	CASSKGGLANTGELFF	TGTGCCAGCAGTAAAGGGGGCCTCGCGAACACCGGGGAGCTGTTTTTT
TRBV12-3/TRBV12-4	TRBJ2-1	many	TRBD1	CASNPWTGTNEQFF	TGTGCCAGCAACCCTTGGACAGGGACAAATGAGCAGTTCTTC
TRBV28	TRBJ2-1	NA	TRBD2	CASSKTSGGQNEQFF	TGTGCCAGCAGTAAAACTAGCGGGGGACAAAATGAGCAGTTCTTC
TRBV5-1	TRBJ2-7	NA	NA	CASSSRGREDEQYF	TGCGCCAGCAGCTCCCGGGGGCGCGAGGACGAGCAGTACTTC
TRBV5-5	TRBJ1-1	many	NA	CASSLDRGFMNTEAFF	TGTGCCAGCAGCTTGGATCGCGGTTTCATGAACACTGAAGCTTTCTTT
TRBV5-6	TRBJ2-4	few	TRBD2	CASHWRESAKNIQYF	TGTGCCAGCCACTGGCGGGAGTCGGCCAAAAACATTCAGTACTTC
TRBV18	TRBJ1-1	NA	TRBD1	CASSLRGQLNTEAFF	TGTGCCAGCTCACTACGGGGACAGCTGAACACTGAAGCTTTCTTT
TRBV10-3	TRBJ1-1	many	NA	CATRTPRRNTEAFF	TGTGCCACCAGGACACCGCGGCGGAACACTGAAGCTTTCTTT
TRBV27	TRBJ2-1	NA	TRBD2	CASSYTGGRVYNEQFF	TGTGCCAGCAGTTATACGGGCGGGAGAGTCTACAATGAGCAGTTCTTC
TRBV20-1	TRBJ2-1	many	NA	CSASRDPPNEQFF	TGCAGTGCTAGTCGGGATCCCCCCAATGAGCAGTTCTTC
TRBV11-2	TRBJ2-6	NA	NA	CASSLVTGVGANVLTF	TGTGCCAGCAGCTTAGTCACGGGGGTCGGGGCCAACGTCCTGACTTTC
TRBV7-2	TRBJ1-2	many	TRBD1	CASSSDWTGDNYGYTF	TGTGCCAGCAGCTCCGACTGGACAGGGGACAACTATGGCTACACCTTC
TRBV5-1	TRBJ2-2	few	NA	CASSSHQTPWDTGELFF	TGCGCCAGCAGCTCCCATCAGACTCCTTGGGACACCGGGGAGCTGTTTTTT
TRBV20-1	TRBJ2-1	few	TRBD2	CSARVLSSGGSTYNEQFF	TGCAGTGCTAGAGTTTTGTCTAGCGGGGGGTCTACCTACAATGAGCAGTTCTTC
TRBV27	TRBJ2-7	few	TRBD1	CASSLSGPGTGGYEQYF	TGTGCCAGCAGTTTATCGGGGCCTGGGACAGGGGGGTACGAGCAGTACTTC
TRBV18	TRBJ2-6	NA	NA	CASSLIHAGANVLTF	TGTGCCAGCTCCTTAATACATGCCGGGGCCAACGTCCTGACTTTC
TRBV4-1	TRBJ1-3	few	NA	CASSQEGWGNTIYF	TGCGCCAGCAGCCAAGAAGGGTGGGGAAACACCATATATTTT
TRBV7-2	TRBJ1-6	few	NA	CASSLVAESPLHF	TGTGCCAGCAGCTTAGTTGCGGAATCACCCCTCCACTTT
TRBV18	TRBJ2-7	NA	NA	CASSSPAFYEQYF	TGTGCCAGCTCCTCACCGGCCTTCTACGAGCAGTACTTC
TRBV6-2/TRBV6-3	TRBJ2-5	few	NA	CASRPPWDVVRETQYF	TGTGCCAGCAGACCACCATGGGACGTCGTTAGGGAGACCCAGTACTTC
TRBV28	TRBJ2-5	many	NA	CASSLSAAQETQYF	TGTGCCAGCAGCCTCTCGGCGGCCCAAGAGACCCAGTACTTC
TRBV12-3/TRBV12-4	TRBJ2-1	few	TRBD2	CASSPGLAGGHYNEQFF	TGTGCCAGCAGTCCGGGACTAGCGGGGGGGCATTACAATGAGCAGTTCTTC
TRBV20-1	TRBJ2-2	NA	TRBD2	CSARGLAGVPGELFF	TGCAGTGCTAGAGGGCTAGCGGGAGTACCCGGGGAGCTGTTTTTT
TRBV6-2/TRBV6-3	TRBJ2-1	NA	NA	CASSYGGFYNEQFF	TGTGCCAGCAGTTACGGGGGATTCTACAATGAGCAGTTCTTC
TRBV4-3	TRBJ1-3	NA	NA	CASSQVTRPNVAGNTIYF	TGCGCCAGCAGCCAAGTAACTCGACCGAACGTAGCTGGAAACACCATATATTTT
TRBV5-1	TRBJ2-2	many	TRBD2	CASSHGGANTGELFF	TGCGCCAGCAGCCACGGGGGGGCGAACACCGGGGAGCTGTTTTTT